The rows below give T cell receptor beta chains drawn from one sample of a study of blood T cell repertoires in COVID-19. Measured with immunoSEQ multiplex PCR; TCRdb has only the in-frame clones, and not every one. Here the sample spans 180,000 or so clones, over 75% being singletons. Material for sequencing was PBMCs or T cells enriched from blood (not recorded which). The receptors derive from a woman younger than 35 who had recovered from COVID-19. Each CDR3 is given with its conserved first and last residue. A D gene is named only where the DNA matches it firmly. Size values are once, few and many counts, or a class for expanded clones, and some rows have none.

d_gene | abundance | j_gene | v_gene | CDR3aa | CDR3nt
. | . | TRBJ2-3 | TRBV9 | CASSVGVAGTDTQYF | TGTGCCAGCAGCGTAGGGGTAGCGGGCACAGATACGCAGTATTTT
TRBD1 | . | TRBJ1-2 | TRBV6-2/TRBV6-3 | CASSGPGQGDYGYTF | TGTGCCAGCAGTGGTCCGGGACAGGGAGACTATGGCTACACCTTC
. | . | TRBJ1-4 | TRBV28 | CASTGRLNEKLFF | TGTGCCAGCACAGGGAGGTTGAATGAAAAACTGTTTTTT
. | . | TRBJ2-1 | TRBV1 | CTSSQDLRTRARNEQFF | TGCACCAGCAGCCAAGATCTACGTACTAGGGCCCGCAATGAGCAGTTCTTC
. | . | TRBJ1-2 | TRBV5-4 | CASSSQEGGGYGYTF | TGTGCCAGCAGCAGCCAAGAGGGGGGGGGCTATGGCTACACCTTC
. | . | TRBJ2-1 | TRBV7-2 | CASSPPGYDNEQFF | TGTGCCAGCAGCCCCCCCGGGTACGACAATGAGCAGTTCTTC
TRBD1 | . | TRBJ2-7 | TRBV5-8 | CASSSDREYSYEQYF | TGTGCCAGCAGCTCGGACAGGGAGTACTCCTACGAGCAGTACTTC
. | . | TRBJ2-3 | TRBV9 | CASSARGGWETQYF | TGTGCCAGCAGCGCCCGGGGTGGATGGGAGACGCAGTATTTT
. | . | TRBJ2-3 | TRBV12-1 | CASSFTGLAGVRADTQYF | TGTGCCAGCAGCTTTACGGGACTAGCGGGAGTTAGGGCAGATACGCAGTATTTT
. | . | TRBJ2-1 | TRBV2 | CATTEGSGGNEQFF | TGTGCCACTACGGAGGGTTCCGGTGGGAATGAGCAGTTCTTC
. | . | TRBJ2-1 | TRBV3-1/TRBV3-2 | CASSQGELIEQFF | TGTGCCAGCAGCCAAGGAGAGTTAATCGAGCAGTTCTTC
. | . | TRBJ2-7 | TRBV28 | CASSSRSYEQYF | TGTGCCAGCAGTTCTCGGTCCTACGAGCAGTACTTC
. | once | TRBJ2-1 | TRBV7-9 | CASSLLDKYNEQFF | TGTGCCAGCAGCCTCCTTGACAAATACAATGAGCAGTTCTTC
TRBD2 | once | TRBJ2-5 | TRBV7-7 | CASSKRGTTQETQYF | TGTGCTAGCAGCAAGCGGGGGACAACACAAGAGACCCAGTACTTC
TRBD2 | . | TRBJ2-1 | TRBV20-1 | CSASLRASGRAGEQFF | TGCAGTGCTAGTCTTAGGGCTAGCGGGAGGGCCGGTGAGCAGTTCTTC
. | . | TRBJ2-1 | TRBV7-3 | CASSIQSDSLNEQFF | TGTGCCAGCAGTATACAATCGGACAGCCTCAATGAGCAGTTCTTC
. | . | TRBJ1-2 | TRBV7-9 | CASTQRGDFGYTF | TGTGCCAGCACCCAGCGGGGGGACTTTGGCTACACCTTC
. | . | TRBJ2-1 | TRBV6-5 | CASTERGRNQFF | TGTGCCAGCACCGAGCGCGGGCGGAACCAGTTCTTC
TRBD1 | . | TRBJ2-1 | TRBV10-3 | CAIRGQGDYNEQFF | TGTGCCATCAGAGGACAGGGGGACTACAATGAGCAGTTCTTC
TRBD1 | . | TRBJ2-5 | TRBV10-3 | CAISEDRGRWETQYF | TGTGCCATCAGTGAGGACAGGGGTCGATGGGAGACCCAGTACTTC
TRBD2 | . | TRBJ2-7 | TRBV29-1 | CSVEDGGGSYEQYF | TGCAGCGTTGAAGATGGGGGGGGCTCCTACGAGCAGTACTTC
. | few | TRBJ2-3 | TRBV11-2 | CASSPTRSSTDTQYF | TGTGCCAGCAGCCCAACTCGGTCTAGCACAGATACGCAGTATTTT
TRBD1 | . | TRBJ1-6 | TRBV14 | CASSPNRGYSPLHF | TGTGCCAGCAGCCCGAACAGGGGGTATTCACCCCTCCACTTT
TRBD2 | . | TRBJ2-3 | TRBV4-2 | CASSQGTSASTDTQYF | TGTGCCAGCAGCCAAGGTACTAGCGCTAGCACAGATACGCAGTATTTT
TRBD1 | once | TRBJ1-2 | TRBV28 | CASSLMGQGEYGYTF | TGTGCCAGCAGTTTAATGGGACAGGGGGAATATGGCTACACCTTC
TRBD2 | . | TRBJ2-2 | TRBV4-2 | CASSRTSGRAEGGELFF | TGTGCCAGCAGCCGGACTAGCGGGAGGGCCGAGGGCGGGGAGCTGTTTTTT
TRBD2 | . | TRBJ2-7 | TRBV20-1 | CSASNTSGSSYEQYF | TGCAGTGCTAGTAACACTAGCGGGAGTTCCTACGAGCAGTACTTC
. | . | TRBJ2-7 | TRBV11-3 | CASSLGQSSYEQYF | TGTGCCAGCAGCCTCGGACAGAGCTCCTACGAGCAGTACTTC
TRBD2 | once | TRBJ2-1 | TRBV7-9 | CASSPGGSGHEQFF | TGTGCCAGCAGCCCAGGTGGTAGCGGGCATGAGCAGTTCTTC
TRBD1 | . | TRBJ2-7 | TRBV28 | CASSLLGTGVSGRDYEQYF | TGTGCCAGCAGTTTACTGGGGACAGGGGTAAGCGGGAGAGACTACGAGCAGTACTTC
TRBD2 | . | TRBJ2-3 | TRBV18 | CASSLAPRTSGDTQYF | TGTGCCAGCTCCCTGGCCCCCCGGACTAGCGGAGATACGCAGTATTTT
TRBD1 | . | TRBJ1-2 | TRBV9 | CARSGTGANLANYGYTF | TGTGCCAGAAGCGGAACAGGGGCGAATTTAGCTAACTATGGCTACACCTTC
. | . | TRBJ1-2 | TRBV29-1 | CSSGGEGGVGYTF | TGCAGCTCAGGTGGGGAGGGAGGCGTCGGCTACACCTTC
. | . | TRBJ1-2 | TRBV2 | CASLGPGIYGYTF | TGTGCCAGCTTAGGACCAGGGATCTATGGCTACACCTTC
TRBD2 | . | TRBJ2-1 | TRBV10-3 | CAISEIAGAYNEQFF | TGTGCCATCAGTGAAATAGCGGGAGCGTACAATGAGCAGTTCTTC
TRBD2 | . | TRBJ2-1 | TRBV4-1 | CASSPLGLAGGREQFF | TGCGCCAGCAGCCCCCTGGGACTAGCGGGTGGGCGTGAGCAGTTCTTC
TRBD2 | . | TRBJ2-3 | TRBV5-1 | CASSLWASGRADTQYF | TGCGCCAGCAGTCTCTGGGCTAGCGGGAGAGCAGATACGCAGTATTTT
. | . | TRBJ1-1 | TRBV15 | CATSHLTGLNTEAFF | TGTGCCACCAGCCACCTAACAGGATTGAACACTGAAGCTTTCTTT
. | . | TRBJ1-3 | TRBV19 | CASSWAERPGNTIYF | TGTGCCAGTAGTTGGGCTGAAAGGCCCGGAAACACCATATATTTT
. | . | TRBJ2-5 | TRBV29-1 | CSVEDPGSQETQYF | TGCAGCGTTGAAGATCCCGGGAGCCAAGAGACCCAGTACTTC
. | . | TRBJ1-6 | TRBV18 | CASSLGLLSSPLHF | TGTGCCAGCTCACTCGGACTACTCTCTTCACCCCTCCACTTT
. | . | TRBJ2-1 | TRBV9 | CASSVSTDLSYNEQFF | TGTGCCAGCAGCGTTTCCACAGATCTTTCATACAATGAGCAGTTCTTC
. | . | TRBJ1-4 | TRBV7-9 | CASSGDLKDLWEKLFF | TGTGCCAGCAGCGGGGACTTAAAGGACCTTTGGGAAAAACTGTTTTTT
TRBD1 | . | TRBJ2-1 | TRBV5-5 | CASSLDRGPYNEQFF | TGTGCCAGCAGCCTCGACAGGGGGCCCTACAATGAGCAGTTCTTC
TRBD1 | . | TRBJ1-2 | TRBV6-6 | CASSQYTTGAASNYGYTF | TGTGCCAGCAGTCAATACACCACAGGGGCAGCCTCTAACTATGGCTACACCTTC
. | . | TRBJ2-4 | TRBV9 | CASSVGGTSVAKNIQYF | TGTGCCAGCAGCGTAGGAGGGACATCGGTAGCCAAAAACATTCAGTACTTC
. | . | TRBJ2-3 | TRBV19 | CASSVVADTDTQYF | TGTGCCAGTAGTGTGGTAGCAGACACAGATACGCAGTATTTT
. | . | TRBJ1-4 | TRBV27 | CASSPRTTNEKLFF | TGTGCCAGCAGTCCCCGTACAACTAATGAAAAACTGTTTTTT